The 17 T cell receptor beta chains presented below share a single source sample, sequenced in a study of blood T cells in healthy people across ages. Combining a sample-barcoded 5' primer with a J-beta primer mix, a second PCR ran for about 6 to 12 cycles. TCRdb re-derived calls from the 5' RACE reads in MiXCR, one entry per CDR3 protein. The sample lists about a million distinct CDR3 sequences; roughly two fifths were seen once. Sequenced input: blood. Receptors originate from a young man in good health.

This clonotype has a count of ten or more. The germline gene is not matched at one end of the junction; a read error may be the cause. The chain employs TRBV5-1 and TRBJ1-4; 9 positions match TRBD1. Germline assignment: CDR1 SGHRS and CDR2 YFSETQ. The CDR3 totals 14 residues. CDR3 nucleotides: TGTGCCAGCAGCCTGGGACAGGGACGCGAAAAACTGTTTTTT. This codes for CASSLGQGREKLFF.

The chain joins TRBV7-8 to TRBJ1-2, with a weak D call TRBD1 (5 bases). Germline V gives CDR1 SGHVS, CDR2 FQNEAQ. V lost 5 bases to trimming and J lost 1 base, with 20 bases between them. CDR3 size: 17 residues. The CDR3 DNA is TGTGCCAGCAGCCTACTGTCCGGGACGGACGGTAACTATGGCTACACCTTC. Translating gives CASSLLSGTDGNYGYTF.

This clonotype was seen only a few times. The chain couples TRBV20-1 to TRBJ2-1; TRBD2 might be the D (6 bases). Trimming left V 0 bases short and J 3 bases short, with 12 bases between. Germline CDR1 reads DFQATT; CDR2 reads SNEGSKA (reference sequence). This CDR3 contains 15 residues. The CDR3 bases are TGCAGTGCTAGAGATCGGCGGGGTGGCTACAATGAGCAGTTCTTC. As protein: CSARDRRGGYNEQFF.

The rearrangement links TRBV14 to TRBJ1-1; no reliable D call. Trimming left V 0 bases short and J 1 base short, with 6 bases between. CDR1 SGHDN and CDR2 FVKESK come from the germline V gene. The CDR3 is made up of 14 amino acids. CDR3 coding DNA: TGTGCCAGCAGCCAAGAGGTCCCGAACACTGAAGCTTTCTTT. This codes for CASSQEVPNTEAFF. Filled out from reference TRBV14 and TRBJ1-1, the complete variable domain reads EAGVTQFPSHSVIEKGQTVTLRCDPISGHDNLYWYRRVMGKEIKFLLHFVKESKQDESGMPNNRFLAERTGGTYSTLKVQPAELEDSGVYFCASSQEVPNTEAFFGQGTRLTVV.

The V and J genes are TRBV12-3 or TRBV12-4 and TRBJ2-3; D is ambiguous. Trimming pared 3 bases from V and 3 bases from J, leaving 13 bases between. CDR3 length: 15 residues. This CDR3 is CASSLGPIETDTQYF. The CDR3 bases are TGTGCCAGCAGTTTGGGCCCGATTGAGACAGATACGCAGTATTTT.

V is TRBV7-2 and J is TRBJ1-1; 7 bases agree with TRBD1. CDR1 and CDR2 from the germline V gene are SGHTA and FQGNSA. V shed 5 bases and J 0 bases; nucleotides not matched to a gene: 12. The length of the CDR3 is 17 residues. The CDR3 here is CASSLTGDVSMNTEAFF. Here the CDR3 DNA reads TGTGCCAGCAGCCTTACAGGGGATGTTTCTATGAACACTGAAGCTTTCTTT.

The chain carries TRBV4-1 and TRBJ1-1; tentative D call: TRBD1 (5 bases). This CDR3 contains 15 residues. Germline V gives CDR1 MGHRA, CDR2 YSYEKL. Deletions cut 0 bases from V and 5 bases from J, with 13 bases between. The CDR3 region has the DNA TGCGCCAGCAGCCAAGACCGGGACTTTGGAACTGAAGCTTTCTTT. This codes for CASSQDRDFGTEAFF.

Ten or more counts support this clonotype. The chain recombines TRBV2 with TRBJ2-4; D is unclear. In germline, CDR1 is SNHLY, CDR2 FYNNEI. The CDR3 is 15 residues long. Between the trimmed V and J ends, which lost 3 bases and 0 bases, there was a span of 9 bases. This CDR3 is CASSEREIAKNIQYF. The DNA for the CDR3 is TGTGCCAGCAGTGAGCGAGAGATAGCCAAAAACATTCAGTACTTC.

Comments on this clonotype: A read error may account for a junction end that differs from germline. This sequence joins TRBV6-6 and TRBJ1-6; TRBD1 agrees at 8 bases. Germline V gives CDR1 MNHNY, CDR2 SVGAGI (reference sequence). The CDR3 consists of 13 residues. CDR3 bases: TGTGCCAGCAGCGACAGGGGTAATTCACCCCCCCACTTT. It encodes CASSDRGNSPPHF.

This clonotype was observed a handful of times. V and J are TRBV29-1 and TRBJ2-7, with 7 bases fitting TRBD2. Unmatched junction bases numbered 6, after V lost 4 bases and J lost 6 bases. Per germline, CDR1 SQVTM and CDR2 ANQGSEA. The length of the CDR3 is 12 residues. CDR3 in amino acids: CSVGEGVGEQYF. Here the CDR3 DNA reads TGCAGCGTTGGGGAGGGAGTTGGCGAGCAGTACTTC.

V is TRBV4-2 and J is TRBJ2-7; a possible D gene is TRBD2 (6 bases). The germline CDR1 and CDR2 sequences are LGHNA and YNFKEQ. This CDR3 contains 13 residues. V shed 1 base and J shed 7 bases, with 11 bases lying between them. CDR3 residues: CASSQAGENEQYF. In nucleotides, the CDR3 is TGTGCCAGCAGCCAAGCGGGGGAGAATGAGCAGTACTTC.

The chain couples TRBV7-9 to TRBJ1-1, with D maybe TRBD1 (5 bases). The CDR3 spans 15 residues. From germline, CDR1 is SEHNR and CDR2 FQNEAQ (reference sequence). V was cut by 3 bases and J by 2 bases, with 13 bases left in between. The CDR3 bases are TGTGCCAGCAGCTTGGCGGTGGGGCTAAACACTGAAGCTTTCTTT. Amino acids: CASSLAVGLNTEAFF.

This clonotype was recorded a few times. The chain combines TRBV20-1 with TRBJ2-1; maybe TRBD2 (5 bases). The CDR3 is made up of 13 amino acids. Trimming cost V 1 base and J 7 bases, with 11 bases left between them. CDR1 and CDR2 (germline): DFQATT, SNEGSKA (reference sequence). The chain's CDR3 is CSARADTRNEQFF. The CDR3 DNA follows: TGCAGTGCTAGAGCCGACACTAGGAATGAGCAGTTCTTC.

The gene calls are TRBV5-1 and TRBJ2-7; D ambiguous. Germline CDR1 and CDR2: SGHRS and YFSETQ. There are 15 residues in the CDR3. V was shortened by 3 bases and J by 3 bases, with 16 bases between the two germline ends. In nucleotides, the CDR3 is TGCGCCAGCAGCTGGTCTGGGCAGGAGTTCTACGAGCAGTACTTC. The encoded protein is CASSWSGQEFYEQYF.

This rearrangement joins TRBV29-1 to TRBJ1-2; D is uncertain. CDR1 is SQVTM, CDR2 ANQGSEA, per germline. Between the trimmed V and J ends, which lost 5 bases and 7 bases, there was a span of 11 bases. The CDR3 is 11 amino acids. CDR3 protein: CSVWSVSGYTF. The CDR3 DNA sequence: TGCAGCGTTTGGTCAGTGAGTGGCTACACCTTC.

This chain joins TRBV20-1 and TRBJ1-5; D is perhaps TRBD1 (5 bases). Trimming pared 4 bases from V and 6 bases from J, leaving 13 bases between. Germline CDR1 and CDR2: DFQATT and SNEGSKA (reference sequence). The CDR3 loop spans 13 amino acids. This chain's CDR3 is CSATGGMFQPQHF. CDR3 in DNA: TGCAGTGCTACCGGGGGTATGTTTCAGCCCCAGCATTTT.

Ten or more counts support this clonotype. The chain is built from TRBV29-1 and TRBJ2-1; 7 bases match TRBD2. CDR1 and CDR2 (germline): SQVTM, ANQGSEA. Trimming cost V 5 bases and J 8 bases; bases outside gene matches: 15. The CDR3 runs 15 residues. The CDR3 coding sequence is TGCAGCGTTCTTTATGACGTCGGTCGGGAGGATGAGCAGTTCTTC. Protein sequence: CSVLYDVGREDEQFF.